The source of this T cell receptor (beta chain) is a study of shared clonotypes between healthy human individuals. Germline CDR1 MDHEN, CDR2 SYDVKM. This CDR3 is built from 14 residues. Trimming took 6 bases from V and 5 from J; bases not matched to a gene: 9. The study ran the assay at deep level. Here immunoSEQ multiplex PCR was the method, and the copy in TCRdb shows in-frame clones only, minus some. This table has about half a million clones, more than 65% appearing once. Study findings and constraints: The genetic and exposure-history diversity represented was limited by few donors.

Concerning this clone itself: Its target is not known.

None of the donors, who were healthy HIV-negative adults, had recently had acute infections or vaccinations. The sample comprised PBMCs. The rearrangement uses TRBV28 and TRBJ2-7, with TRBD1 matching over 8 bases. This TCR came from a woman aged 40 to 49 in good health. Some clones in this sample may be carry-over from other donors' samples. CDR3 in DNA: TGTGCCAGCAGCGACCAGACAGGGGACCACGAGCAGTACTTC. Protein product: CASSDQTGDHEQYF.